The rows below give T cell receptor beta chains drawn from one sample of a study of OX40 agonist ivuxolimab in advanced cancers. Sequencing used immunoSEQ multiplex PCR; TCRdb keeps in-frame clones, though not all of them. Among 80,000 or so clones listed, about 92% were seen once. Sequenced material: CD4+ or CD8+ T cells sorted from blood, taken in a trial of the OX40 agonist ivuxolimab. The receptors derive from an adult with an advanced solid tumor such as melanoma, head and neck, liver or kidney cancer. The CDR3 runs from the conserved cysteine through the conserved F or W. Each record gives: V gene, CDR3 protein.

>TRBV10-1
CASRGQSGALHF
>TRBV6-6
CASSLGQGFGYTF
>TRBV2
CASSESPKPNTEAFF
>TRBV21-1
CASSKSRTGRHEQYF
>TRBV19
CASSTARRDNEQFF
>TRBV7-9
CASWGGTEAFF
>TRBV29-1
CSVSGTGSTGELFF
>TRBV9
CASSAGTNPTDTQYF
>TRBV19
CASRTGGEETQYF
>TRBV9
CASSVSDGGAKNIQYF
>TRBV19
CASSMGLAVGNEQFF
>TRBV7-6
CASSPTGTRDQPQHF
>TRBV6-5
CASSYSSLNTEAFF
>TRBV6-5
CASSYRGGPYEQYF
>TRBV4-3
CASSLGQPYEQYF
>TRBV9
CASIRGRRETQYF
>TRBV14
CASSESGSHIGYTF
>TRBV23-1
CASSWGSGRPLFSGNTIYF
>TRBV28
CASSWGGEQYF
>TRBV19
CASSLLFSGRAPYNEQFF
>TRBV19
CASKTGNTEAFF
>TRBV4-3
CASSQVEGNYGYTF
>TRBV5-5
CASRLTGNQETQYF
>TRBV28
CASSSITTGTEAFF
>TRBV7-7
CASSLERGSSYEQYF
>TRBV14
CASSQDLLAPYEQYF
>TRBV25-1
CASSERQNSNYGYTF
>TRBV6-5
CASIDRAGNTIYF
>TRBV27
CASSLQQQETQYF
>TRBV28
CASSLAGTGSSYEQYF
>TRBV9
CASRAGGVLADTQYF
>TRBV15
CATSVGNEQFF
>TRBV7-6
CASSLGSYEQYF
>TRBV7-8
CASSLGAKGSQPQHF
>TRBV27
CASSLFGGGYGYTF
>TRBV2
CASSESSEGPGYEKLFF
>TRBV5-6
CASSLAVGQPQHF
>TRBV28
CASRRPDRPTDTQYF
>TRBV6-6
CAAPAGRSTGELFF
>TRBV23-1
CASNQPSADGYTF
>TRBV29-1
CSVEGGQGAMNTEAFF
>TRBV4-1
CASSQARGQRGYSNTGELFF
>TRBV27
CASSPIRVRGPYEQYF
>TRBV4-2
CASSQDTSTDTQYF
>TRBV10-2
CASSEQGFYEQYF
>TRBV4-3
CASSLRRDVYNSPLHF
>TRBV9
CASSYGTSGYNEQFF
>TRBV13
CASSSGNTEAFF
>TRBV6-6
CASGTVVLDYGYTF
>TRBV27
CASTEASGSYEQYF
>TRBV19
CASSPRTGTGHQPQHF